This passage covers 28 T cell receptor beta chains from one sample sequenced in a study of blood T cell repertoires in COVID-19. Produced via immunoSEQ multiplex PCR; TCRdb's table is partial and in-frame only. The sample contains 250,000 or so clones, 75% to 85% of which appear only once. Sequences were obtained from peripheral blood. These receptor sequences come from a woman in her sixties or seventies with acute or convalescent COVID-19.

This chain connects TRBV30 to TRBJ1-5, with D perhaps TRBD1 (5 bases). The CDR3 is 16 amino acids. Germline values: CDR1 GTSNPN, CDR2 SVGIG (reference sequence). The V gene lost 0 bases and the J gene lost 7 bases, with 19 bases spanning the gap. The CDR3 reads CAWSVPGLTKEQPQHF. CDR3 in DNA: TGTGCCTGGAGTGTCCCGGGACTGACCAAGGAGCAGCCCCAGCATTTT.

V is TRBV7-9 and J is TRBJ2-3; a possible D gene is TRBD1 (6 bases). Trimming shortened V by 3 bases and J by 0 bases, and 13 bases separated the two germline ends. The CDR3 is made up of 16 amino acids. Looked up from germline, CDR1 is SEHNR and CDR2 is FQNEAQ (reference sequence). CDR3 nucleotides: TGTGCCAGCAGCTTCCCCCGGGACACAAGCACAGATACGCAGTATTTT. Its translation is CASSFPRDTSTDTQYF.

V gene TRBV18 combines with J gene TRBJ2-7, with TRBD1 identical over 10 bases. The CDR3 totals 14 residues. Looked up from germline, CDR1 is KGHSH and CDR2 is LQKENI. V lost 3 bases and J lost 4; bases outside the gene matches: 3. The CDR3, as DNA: TGTGCCAGCTCACCCCCGGGACAGGGGTACGAGCAGTACTTC. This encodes CASSPPGQGYEQYF.

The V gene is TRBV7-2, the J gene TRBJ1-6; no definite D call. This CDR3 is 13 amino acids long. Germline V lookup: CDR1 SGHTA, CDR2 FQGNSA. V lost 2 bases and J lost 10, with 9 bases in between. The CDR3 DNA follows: TGTGCCAGCAGCTTAAGTCTGCAGTCACCCCTCCACTTT. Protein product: CASSLSLQSPLHF.

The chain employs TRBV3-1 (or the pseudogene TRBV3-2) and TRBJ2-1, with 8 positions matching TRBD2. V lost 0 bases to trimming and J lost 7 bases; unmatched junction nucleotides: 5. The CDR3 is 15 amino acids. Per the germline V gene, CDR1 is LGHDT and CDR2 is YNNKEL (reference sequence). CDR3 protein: CASSQDGLAVNEQFF. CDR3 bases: TGTGCCAGCAGCCAAGATGGACTAGCTGTTAATGAGCAGTTCTTC.

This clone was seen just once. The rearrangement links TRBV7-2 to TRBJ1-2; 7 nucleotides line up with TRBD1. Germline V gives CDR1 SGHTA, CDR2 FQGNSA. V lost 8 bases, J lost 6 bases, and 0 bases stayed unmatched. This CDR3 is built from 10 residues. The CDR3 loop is CASQGDGYTF. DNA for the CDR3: TGTGCCAGCCAGGGGGATGGCTACACCTTC.

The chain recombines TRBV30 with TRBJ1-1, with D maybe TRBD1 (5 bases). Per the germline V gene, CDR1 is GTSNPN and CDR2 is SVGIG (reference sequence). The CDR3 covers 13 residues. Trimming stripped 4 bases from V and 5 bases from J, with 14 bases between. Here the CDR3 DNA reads TGTGCCTGGACAGGGCGTAGTGAAACTGAAGCTTTCTTT. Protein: CAWTGRSETEAFF.

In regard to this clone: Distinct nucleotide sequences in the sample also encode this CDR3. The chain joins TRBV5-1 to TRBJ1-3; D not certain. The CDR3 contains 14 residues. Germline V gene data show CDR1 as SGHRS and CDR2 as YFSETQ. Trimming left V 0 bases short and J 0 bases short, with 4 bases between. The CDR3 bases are TGCGCCAGCAGCTTGGATAACTCTGGAAACACCATATATTTT. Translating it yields CASSLDNSGNTIYF.

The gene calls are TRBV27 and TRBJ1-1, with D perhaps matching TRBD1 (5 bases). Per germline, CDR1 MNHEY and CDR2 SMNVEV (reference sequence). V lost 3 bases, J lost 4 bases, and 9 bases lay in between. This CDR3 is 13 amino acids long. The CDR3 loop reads CASSFRGFTEAFF. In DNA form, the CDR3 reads TGTGCCAGCAGTTTTAGGGGATTCACTGAAGCTTTCTTT.

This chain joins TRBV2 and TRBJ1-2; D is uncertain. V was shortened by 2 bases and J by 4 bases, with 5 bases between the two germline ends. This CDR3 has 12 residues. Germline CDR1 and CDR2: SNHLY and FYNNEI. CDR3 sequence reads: CASSESVYGYTF. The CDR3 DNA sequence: TGTGCCAGCAGTGAATCGGTCTATGGCTACACCTTC.

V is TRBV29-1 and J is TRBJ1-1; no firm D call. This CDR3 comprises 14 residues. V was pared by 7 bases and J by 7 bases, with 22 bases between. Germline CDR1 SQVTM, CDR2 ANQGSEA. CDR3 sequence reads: CSATVAPTGVEAFF. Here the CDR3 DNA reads TGCAGCGCCACGGTTGCGCCGACGGGAGTTGAAGCTTTCTTT.

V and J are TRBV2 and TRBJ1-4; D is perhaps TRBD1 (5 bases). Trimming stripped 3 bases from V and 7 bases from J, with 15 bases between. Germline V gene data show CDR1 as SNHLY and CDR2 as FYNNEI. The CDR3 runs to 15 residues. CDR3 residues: CASSDIGQGSEKLFF. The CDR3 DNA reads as TGTGCCAGCAGTGATATAGGTCAGGGTTCTGAAAAACTGTTTTTT. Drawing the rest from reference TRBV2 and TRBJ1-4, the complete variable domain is EPEVTQTPSHQVTQMGQEVILRCVPISNHLYFYWYRQILGQKVEFLVSFYNNEISEKSEIFDDQFSVERPDGSNFTLKIRSTKLEDSAMYFCASSDIGQGSEKLFFGSGTQLSVL.

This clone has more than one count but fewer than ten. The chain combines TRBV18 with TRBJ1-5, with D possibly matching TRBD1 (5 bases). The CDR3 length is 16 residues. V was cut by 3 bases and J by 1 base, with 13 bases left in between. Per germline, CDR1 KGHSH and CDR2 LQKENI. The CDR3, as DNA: TGTGCCAGCTCACCGGCAGGGCGGGGGAGCAATCAGCCCCAGCATTTT. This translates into CASSPAGRGSNQPQHF.

CDR3 sequence reads: CASSRSSGAVSYNEQFF. The CDR3 nucleotides are TGTGCCAGCAGCCGGTCTAGCGGGGCGGTCTCCTACAATGAGCAGTTCTTC. V is TRBV7-7 and J is TRBJ2-1; TRBD2 agrees at 9 bases. The V gene's germline CDR1 is SSHAT and CDR2 FNYEAQ (reference sequence). The CDR3 loop spans 17 amino acids. V shed 5 bases and J 0 bases; nucleotides not matched to a gene: 8.

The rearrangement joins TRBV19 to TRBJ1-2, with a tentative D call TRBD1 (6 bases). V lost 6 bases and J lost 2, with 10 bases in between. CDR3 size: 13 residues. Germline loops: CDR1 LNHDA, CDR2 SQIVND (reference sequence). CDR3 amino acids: CASRRGANYGYTF. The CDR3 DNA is TGTGCCAGTAGACGGGGGGCAAACTATGGCTACACCTTC.

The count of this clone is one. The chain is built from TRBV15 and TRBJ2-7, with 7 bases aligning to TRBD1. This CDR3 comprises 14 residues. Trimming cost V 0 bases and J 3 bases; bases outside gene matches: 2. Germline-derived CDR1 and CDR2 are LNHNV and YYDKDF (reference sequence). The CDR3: CATSRDRQGYEQYF. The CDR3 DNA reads TGTGCCACCAGCAGAGATCGACAGGGCTACGAGCAGTACTTC. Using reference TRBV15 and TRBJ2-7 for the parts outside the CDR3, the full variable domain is DAMVIQNPRYQVTQFGKPVTLSCSQTLNHNVMYWYQQKSSQAPKLLFHYYDKDFNNEADTPDNFQSRRPNTSFCFLDIRSPGLGDTAMYLCATSRDRQGYEQYFGPGTRLTVT.

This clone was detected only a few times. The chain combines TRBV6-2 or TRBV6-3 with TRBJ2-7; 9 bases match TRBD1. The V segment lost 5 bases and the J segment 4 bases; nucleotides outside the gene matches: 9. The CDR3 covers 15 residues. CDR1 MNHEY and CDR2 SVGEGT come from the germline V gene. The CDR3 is CASSQTGGGEYEQYF. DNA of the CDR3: TGTGCCAGCAGTCAAACAGGGGGCGGTGAGTACGAGCAGTACTTC.

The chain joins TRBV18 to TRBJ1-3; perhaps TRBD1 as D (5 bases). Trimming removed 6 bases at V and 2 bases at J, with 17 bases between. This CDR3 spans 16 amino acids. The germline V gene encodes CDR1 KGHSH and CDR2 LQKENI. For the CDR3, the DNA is TGTGCCAGCTCCCCGAGTGGGCCAGGGACTGGAAACACCATATATTTT. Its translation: CASSPSGPGTGNTIYF.

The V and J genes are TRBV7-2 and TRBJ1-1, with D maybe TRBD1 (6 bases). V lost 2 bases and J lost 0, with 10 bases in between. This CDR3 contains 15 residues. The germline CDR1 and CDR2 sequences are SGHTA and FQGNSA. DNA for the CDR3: TGTGCCAGCAGCTTAATCGACAGGCTGAACACTGAAGCTTTCTTT. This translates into CASSLIDRLNTEAFF.

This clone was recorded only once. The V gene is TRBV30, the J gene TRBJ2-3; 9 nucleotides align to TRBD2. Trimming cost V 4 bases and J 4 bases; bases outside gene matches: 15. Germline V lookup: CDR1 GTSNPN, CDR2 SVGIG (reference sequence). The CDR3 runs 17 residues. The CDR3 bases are TGTGCCTGGAAAATAGCAACGGCGGGGGGGCCATCAGATACGCAGTATTTT. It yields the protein CAWKIATAGGPSDTQYF. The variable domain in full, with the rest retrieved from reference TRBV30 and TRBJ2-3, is SQTIHQWPATLVQPVGSPLSLECTVEGTSNPNLYWYRQAAGRGLQLLFYSVGIGQISSEVPQNLSASRPQDRQFILSSKKLLLSDSGFYLCAWKIATAGGPSDTQYFGPGTRLTVL.

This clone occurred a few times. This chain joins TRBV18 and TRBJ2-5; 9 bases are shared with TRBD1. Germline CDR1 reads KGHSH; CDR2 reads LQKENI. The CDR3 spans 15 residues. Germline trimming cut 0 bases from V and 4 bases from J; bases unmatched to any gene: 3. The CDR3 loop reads CASSPPWTGVETQYF. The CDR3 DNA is TGTGCCAGCTCACCACCGTGGACAGGGGTAGAGACCCAGTACTTC.

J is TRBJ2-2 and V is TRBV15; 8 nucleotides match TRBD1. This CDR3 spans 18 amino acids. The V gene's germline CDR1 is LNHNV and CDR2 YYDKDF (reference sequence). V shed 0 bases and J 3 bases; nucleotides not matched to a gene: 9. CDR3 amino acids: CATSRDKLGTGDTGELFF. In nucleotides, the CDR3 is TGTGCCACCAGCAGAGATAAGCTGGGGACAGGAGACACCGGGGAGCTGTTTTTT.

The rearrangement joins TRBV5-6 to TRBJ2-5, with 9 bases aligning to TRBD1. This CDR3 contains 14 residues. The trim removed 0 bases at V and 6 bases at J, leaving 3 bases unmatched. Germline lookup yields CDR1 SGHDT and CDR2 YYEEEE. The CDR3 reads CASSLVGQGKTQYF. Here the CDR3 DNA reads TGTGCCAGCAGCTTGGTGGGACAGGGCAAGACCCAGTACTTC.

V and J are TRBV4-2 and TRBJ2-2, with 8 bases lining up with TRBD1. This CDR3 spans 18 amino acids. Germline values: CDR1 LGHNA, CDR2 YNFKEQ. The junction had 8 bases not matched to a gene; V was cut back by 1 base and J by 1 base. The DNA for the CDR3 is TGTGCCAGCAGCCAAGGGCCTCAGGGGACAGGGAACACCGGGGAGCTGTTTTTT. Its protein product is CASSQGPQGTGNTGELFF.

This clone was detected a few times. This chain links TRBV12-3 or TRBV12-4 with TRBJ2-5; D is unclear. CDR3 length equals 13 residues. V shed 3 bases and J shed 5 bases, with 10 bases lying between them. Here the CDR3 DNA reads TGTGCCAGCAGTTTCTGGGCCGAGGAGACCCAGTACTTC. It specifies CASSFWAEETQYF.

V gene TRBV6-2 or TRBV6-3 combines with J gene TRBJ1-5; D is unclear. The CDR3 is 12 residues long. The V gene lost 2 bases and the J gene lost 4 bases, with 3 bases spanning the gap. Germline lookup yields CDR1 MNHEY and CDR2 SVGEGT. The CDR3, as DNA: TGTGCCAGCAGTTACACTAATCAGCCCCAGCATTTT. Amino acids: CASSYTNQPQHF.

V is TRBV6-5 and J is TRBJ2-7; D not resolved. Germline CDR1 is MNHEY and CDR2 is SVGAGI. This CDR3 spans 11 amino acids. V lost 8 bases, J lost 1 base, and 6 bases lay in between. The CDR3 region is CASRVSYEQYF. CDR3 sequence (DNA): TGTGCCAGCCGGGTATCCTACGAGCAGTACTTC.

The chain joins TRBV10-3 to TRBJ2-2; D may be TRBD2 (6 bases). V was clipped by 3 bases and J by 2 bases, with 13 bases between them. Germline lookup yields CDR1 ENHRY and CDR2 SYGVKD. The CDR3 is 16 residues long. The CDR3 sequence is CAISELGGENTGELFF. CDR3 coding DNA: TGTGCCATCAGTGAACTTGGCGGGGAAAACACCGGGGAGCTGTTTTTT.